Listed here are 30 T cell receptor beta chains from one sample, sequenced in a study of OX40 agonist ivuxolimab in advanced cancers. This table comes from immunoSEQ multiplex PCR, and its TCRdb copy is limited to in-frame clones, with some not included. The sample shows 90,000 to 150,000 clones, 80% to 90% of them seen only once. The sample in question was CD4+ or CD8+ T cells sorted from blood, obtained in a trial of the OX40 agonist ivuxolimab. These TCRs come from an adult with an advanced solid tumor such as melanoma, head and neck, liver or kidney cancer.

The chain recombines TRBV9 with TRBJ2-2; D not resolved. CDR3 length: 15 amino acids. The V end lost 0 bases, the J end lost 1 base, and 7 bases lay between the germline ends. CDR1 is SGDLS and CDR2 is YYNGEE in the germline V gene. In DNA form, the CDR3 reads TGTGCCAGCAGCGTAGACAGCAGGAACACCGGGGAGCTGTTTTTT. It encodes CASSVDSRNTGELFF.

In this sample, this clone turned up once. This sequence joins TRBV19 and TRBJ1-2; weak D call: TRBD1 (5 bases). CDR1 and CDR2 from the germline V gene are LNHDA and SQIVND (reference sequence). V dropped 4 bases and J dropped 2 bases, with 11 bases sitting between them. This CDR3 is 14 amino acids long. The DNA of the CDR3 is TGTGCCAGTAGTACCGCGGGGGGAAACTATGGCTACACCTTC. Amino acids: CASSTAGGNYGYTF.

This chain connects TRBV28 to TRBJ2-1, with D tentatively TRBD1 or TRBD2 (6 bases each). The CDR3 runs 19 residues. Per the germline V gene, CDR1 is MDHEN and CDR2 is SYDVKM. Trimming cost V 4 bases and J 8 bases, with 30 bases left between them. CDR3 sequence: CASSSPVSYTRGTEDEQFF. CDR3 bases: TGTGCCAGCAGTTCCCCAGTCTCCTATACTAGGGGGACTGAGGATGAGCAGTTCTTC.

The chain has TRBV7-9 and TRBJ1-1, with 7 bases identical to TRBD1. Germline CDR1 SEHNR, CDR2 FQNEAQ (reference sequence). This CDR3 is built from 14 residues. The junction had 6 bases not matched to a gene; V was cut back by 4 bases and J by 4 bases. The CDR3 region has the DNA TGTGCCAGCAGCTCACAGGGGTACGGCACTGAAGCTTTCTTT. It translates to CASSSQGYGTEAFF.

Here the CDR3 reads CASSPSAGPYEQYF. CDR3 in DNA: TGTGCCAGCAGTCCATCTGCGGGGCCTTACGAGCAGTACTTC. This chain links TRBV6-4 with TRBJ2-7, with D possibly being TRBD2 (6 bases). The V gene lost 5 bases and the J gene lost 4 bases, with 15 bases spanning the gap. This CDR3 has 14 amino acids. Germline V gives CDR1 MRHNA, CDR2 SNTAGT.

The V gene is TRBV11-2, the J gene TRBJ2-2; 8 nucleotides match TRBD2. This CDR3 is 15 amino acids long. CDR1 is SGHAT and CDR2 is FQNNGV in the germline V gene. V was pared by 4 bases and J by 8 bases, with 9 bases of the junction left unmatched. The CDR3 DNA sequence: TGTGCCAGCAGCTCACTAGGACTAGCTGCTGGGGAGCTGTTTTTT. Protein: CASSSLGLAAGELFF.

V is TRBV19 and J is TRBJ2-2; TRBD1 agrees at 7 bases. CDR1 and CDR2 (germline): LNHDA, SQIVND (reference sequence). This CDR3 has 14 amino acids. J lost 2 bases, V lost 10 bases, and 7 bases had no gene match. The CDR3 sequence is CATSGTANTGELFF. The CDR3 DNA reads TGTGCCACCTCCGGGACAGCTAACACCGGGGAGCTGTTTTTT.

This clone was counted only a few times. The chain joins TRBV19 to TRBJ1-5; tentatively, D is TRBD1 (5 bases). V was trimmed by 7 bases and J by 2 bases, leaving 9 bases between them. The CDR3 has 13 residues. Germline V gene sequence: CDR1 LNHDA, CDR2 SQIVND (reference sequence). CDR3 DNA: TGTGCCAGTACCAGGGCCGGCAATCAGCCCCAGCATTTT. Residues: CASTRAGNQPQHF.

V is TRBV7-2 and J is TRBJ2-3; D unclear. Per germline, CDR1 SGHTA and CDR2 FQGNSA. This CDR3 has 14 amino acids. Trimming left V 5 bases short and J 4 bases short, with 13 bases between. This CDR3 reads CASSAPGGADTQYF. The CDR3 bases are TGTGCCAGCAGCGCCCCCGGTGGCGCAGATACGCAGTATTTT.

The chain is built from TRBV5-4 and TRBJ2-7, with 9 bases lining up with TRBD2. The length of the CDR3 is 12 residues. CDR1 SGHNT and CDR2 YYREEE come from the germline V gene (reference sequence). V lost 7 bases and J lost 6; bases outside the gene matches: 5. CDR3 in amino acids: CASRGLASEQYF. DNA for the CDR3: TGTGCCAGCCGGGGACTAGCCTCCGAGCAGTACTTC.

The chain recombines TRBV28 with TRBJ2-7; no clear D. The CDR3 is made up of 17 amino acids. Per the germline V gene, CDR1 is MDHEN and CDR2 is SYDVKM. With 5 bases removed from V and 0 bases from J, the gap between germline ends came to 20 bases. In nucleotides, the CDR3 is TGTGCCAGCAGTGAGATAACCGGACGGACCACCTCCTACGAGCAGTACTTC. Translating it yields CASSEITGRTTSYEQYF.

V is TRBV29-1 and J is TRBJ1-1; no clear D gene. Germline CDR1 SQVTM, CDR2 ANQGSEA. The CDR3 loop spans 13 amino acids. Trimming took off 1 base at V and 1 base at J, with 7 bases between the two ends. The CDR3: CSVEGQPNTEAFF. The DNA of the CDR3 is TGCAGCGTTGAAGGGCAACCGAACACTGAAGCTTTCTTT. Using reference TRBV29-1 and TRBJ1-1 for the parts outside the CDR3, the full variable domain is SAVISQKPSRDICQRGTSLTIQCQVDSQVTMMFWYRQQPGQSLTLIATANQGSEATYESGFVIDKFPISRPNLTFSTLTVSNMSPEDSSIYLCSVEGQPNTEAFFGQGTRLTVV.

The CDR3 spells CASSVDQGLYEQYF. The DNA for the CDR3 is TGTGCCAGCAGCGTAGATCAGGGGCTGTACGAGCAGTACTTC. The rearrangement joins TRBV9 to TRBJ2-7; a weak D match, TRBD1 (6 bases). This CDR3 is 14 amino acids long. Germline V gene lookup returns CDR1 SGDLS and CDR2 YYNGEE. V was cut by 0 bases and J by 4 bases, with 11 bases left in between.

The CDR3 bases are TGCGCCAGCAGCTGGACGGAGGGACCCTACGAGCAGTACTTC. Residues: CASSWTEGPYEQYF. The chain joins TRBV5-1 to TRBJ2-7; possibly TRBD2 for D (6 bases). Germline-derived CDR1 and CDR2 are SGHRS and YFSETQ. V lost 3 bases to trimming and J lost 2 bases, with 12 bases between them. The CDR3 length is 14 residues.

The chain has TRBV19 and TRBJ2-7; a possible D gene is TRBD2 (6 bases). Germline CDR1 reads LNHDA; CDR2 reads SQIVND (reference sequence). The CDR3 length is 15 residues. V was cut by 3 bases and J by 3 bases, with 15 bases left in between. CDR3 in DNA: TGTGCCAGTAGTATTTCCCCCGCGGGGCTCTACGAGCAGTACTTC. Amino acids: CASSISPAGLYEQYF.

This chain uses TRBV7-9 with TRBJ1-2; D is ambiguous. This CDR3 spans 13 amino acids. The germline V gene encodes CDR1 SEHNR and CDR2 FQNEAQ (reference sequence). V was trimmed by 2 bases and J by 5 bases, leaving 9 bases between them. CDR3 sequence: CASSLQAAYGYTF. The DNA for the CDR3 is TGTGCCAGCAGCTTACAGGCAGCGTATGGCTACACCTTC.

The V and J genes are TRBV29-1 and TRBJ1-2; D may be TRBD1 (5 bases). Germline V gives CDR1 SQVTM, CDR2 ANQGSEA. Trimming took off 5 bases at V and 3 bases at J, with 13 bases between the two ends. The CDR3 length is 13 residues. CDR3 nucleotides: TGCAGCGTTTGTCCCGGGACTGACTATGGCTACACCTTC. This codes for CSVCPGTDYGYTF.

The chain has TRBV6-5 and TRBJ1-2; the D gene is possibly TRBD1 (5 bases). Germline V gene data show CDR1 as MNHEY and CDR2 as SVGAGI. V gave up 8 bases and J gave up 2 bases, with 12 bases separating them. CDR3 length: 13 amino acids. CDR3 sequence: CASCPTANYGYTF. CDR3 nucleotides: TGTGCCAGCTGCCCGACAGCAAACTATGGCTACACCTTC.

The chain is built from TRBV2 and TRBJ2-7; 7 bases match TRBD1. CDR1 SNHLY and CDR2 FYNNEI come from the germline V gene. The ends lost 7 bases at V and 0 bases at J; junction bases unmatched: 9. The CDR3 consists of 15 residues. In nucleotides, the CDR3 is TGTGCCAGCAAATTTAGTGGACAGGCCTCCTACGAGCAGTACTTC. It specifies CASKFSGQASYEQYF. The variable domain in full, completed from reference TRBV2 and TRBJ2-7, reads EPEVTQTPSHQVTQMGQEVILRCVPISNHLYFYWYRQILGQKVEFLVSFYNNEISEKSEIFDDQFSVERPDGSNFTLKIRSTKLEDSAMYFCASKFSGQASYEQYFGPGTRLTVT.

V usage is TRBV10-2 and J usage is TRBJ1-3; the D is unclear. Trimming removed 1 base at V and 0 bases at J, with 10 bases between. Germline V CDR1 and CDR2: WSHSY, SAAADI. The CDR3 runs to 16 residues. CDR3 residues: CASSEYRFLSGNTIYF. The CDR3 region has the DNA TGCGCCAGCAGTGAGTACAGATTCCTCTCTGGAAACACCATATATTTT.

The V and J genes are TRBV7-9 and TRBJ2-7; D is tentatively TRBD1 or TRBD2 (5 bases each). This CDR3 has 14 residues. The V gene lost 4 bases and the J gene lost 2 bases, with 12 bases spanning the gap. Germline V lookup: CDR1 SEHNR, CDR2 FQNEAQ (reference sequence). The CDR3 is CASSSGHPPYEQYF. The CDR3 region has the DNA TGTGCCAGCAGCTCGGGGCATCCGCCCTACGAGCAGTACTTC.

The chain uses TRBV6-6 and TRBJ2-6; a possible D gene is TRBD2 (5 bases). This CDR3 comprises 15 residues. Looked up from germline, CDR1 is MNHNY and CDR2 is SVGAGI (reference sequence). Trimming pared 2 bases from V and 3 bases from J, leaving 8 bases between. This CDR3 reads CASSYLEGGANVLTF. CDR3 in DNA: TGTGCCAGCAGTTACCTCGAGGGTGGGGCCAACGTCCTGACTTTC.

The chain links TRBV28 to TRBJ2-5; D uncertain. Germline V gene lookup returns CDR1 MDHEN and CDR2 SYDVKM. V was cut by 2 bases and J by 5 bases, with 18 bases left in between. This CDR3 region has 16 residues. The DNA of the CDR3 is TGTGCCAGCAGTTTAGAGGTTGGCAGGAATCGGGAGACCCAGTACTTC. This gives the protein CASSLEVGRNRETQYF.

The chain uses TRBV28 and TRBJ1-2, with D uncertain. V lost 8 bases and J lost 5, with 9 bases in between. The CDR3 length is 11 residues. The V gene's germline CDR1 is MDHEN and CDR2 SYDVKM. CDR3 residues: CASLSGYGYTF. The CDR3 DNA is TGTGCCAGCCTCTCGGGGTATGGCTACACCTTC.

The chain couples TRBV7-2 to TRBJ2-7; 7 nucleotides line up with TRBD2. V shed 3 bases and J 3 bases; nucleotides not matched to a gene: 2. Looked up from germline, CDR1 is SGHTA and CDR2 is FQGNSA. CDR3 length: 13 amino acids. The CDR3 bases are TGTGCCAGCAGCTTCGCGGGGGTCTACGAGCAGTACTTC. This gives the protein CASSFAGVYEQYF.

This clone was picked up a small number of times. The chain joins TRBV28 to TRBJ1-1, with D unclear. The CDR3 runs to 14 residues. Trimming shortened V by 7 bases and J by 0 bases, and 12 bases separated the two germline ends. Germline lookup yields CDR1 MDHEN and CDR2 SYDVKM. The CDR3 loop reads CASKSSPMNTEAFF. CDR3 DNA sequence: TGTGCCAGCAAATCCTCCCCTATGAACACTGAAGCTTTCTTT.

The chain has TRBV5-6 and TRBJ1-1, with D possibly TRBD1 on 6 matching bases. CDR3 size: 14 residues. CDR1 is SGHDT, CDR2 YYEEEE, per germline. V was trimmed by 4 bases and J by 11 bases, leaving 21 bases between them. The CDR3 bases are TGTGCCAGCAGCCCAAGTGGACAGTACTTACGGGCTTTCTTT. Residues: CASSPSGQYLRAFF.

This chain's CDR3 is CASSVGQGAHGYTF. CDR3 DNA: TGTGCCAGCAGCGTAGGACAGGGGGCGCACGGCTACACCTTC. The chain carries TRBV9 and TRBJ1-2; 10 bases agree with TRBD1. CDR3 size: 14 residues. Germline values: CDR1 SGDLS, CDR2 YYNGEE. V shed 0 bases, J shed 8 bases, and the junction held 4 bases outside the gene matches.

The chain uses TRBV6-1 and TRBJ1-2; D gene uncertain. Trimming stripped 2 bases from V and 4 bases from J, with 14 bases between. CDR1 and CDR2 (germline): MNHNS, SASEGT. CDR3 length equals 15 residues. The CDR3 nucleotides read TGTGCCAGCAGTGAACACTTGGGAGAAAGCTATGGCTACACCTTC. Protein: CASSEHLGESYGYTF.

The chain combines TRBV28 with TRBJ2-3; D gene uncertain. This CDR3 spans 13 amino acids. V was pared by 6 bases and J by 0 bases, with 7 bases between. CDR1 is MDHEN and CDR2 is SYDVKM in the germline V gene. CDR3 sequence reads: CASSVDSTDTQYF. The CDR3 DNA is TGTGCCAGCAGCGTGGACAGCACAGATACGCAGTATTTT.